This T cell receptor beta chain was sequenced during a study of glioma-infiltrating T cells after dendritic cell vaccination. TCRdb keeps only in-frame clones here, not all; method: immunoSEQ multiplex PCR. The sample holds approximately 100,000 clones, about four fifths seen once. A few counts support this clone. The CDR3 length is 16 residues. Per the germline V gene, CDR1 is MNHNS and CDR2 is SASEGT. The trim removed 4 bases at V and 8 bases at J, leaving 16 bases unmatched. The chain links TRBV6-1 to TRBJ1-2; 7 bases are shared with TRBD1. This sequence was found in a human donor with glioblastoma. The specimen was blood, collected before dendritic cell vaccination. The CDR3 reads CASSGTVRQGPWGYTF. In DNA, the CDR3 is TGTGCCAGCAGTGGGACCGTGAGACAGGGTCCGTGGGGCTACACCTTC.